The entry that follows covers one T cell receptor (beta chain) sequence. The sample comes from a study of long-term antiretroviral therapy in people with HIV. A v3.0 immunoSEQ assay was performed at survey level. Measured with immunoSEQ multiplex PCR; TCRdb has only the in-frame clones, and not every one. Here the sample spans about 41,000 clones, approximately 94% being singletons. The CDR3 totals 15 residues. V lost 7 bases and J lost 6, with 18 bases in between. CDR1 and CDR2 (germline): SNHLY, FYNNEI. The sequenced sample was unsorted PBMCs, obtained around 9.2 years after starting antiretroviral therapy. The receptor was derived from a man aged 25-45 years with HIV. The chain carries TRBV2 and TRBJ1-4, with D tentatively TRBD1 (5 bases). CDR3 sequence (DNA): TGTGCCAGCATCCTCCGGTCCGGGGGTGATGAAAAACTGTTTTTT. Its translation is CASILRSGGDEKLFF. The whole variable domain, filled in from reference TRBV2 and TRBJ1-4, reads EPEVTQTPSHQVTQMGQEVILRCVPISNHLYFYWYRQILGQKVEFLVSFYNNEISEKSEIFDDQFSVERPDGSNFTLKIRSTKLEDSAMYFCASILRSGGDEKLFFGSGTQLSVL.